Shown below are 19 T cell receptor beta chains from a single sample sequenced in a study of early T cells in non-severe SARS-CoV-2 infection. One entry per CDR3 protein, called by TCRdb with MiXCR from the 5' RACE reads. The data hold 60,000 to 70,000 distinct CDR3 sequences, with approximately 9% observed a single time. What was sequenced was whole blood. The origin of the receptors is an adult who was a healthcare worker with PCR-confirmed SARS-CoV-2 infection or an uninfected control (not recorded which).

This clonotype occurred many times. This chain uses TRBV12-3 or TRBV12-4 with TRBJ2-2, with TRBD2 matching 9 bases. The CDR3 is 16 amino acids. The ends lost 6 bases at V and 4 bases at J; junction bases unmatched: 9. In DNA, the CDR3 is TGTGCCAGCAGCCCCGGGAGCGGGAGGACCACCGGGGAGCTGTTTTTT. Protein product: CASSPGSGRTTGELFF.

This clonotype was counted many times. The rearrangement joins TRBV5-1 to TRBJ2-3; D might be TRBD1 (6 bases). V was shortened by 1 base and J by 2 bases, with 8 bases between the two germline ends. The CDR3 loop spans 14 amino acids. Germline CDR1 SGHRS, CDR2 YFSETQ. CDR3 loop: CASSLQGYTDTQYF. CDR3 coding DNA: TGCGCCAGCAGCTTGCAGGGGTACACAGATACGCAGTATTTT.

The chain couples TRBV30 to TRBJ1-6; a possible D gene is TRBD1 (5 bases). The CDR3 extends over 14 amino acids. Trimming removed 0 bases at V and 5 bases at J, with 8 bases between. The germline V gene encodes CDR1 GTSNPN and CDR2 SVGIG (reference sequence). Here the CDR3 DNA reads TGTGCCTGGAGTGTAAGGGGAGATAATTCACCCCTCCACTTT. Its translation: CAWSVRGDNSPLHF.

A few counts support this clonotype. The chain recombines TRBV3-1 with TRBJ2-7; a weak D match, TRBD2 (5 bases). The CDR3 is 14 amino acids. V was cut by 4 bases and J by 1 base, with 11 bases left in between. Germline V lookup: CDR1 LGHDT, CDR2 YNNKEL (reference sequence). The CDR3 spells CASSPLSGSYEQYF. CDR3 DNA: TGTGCCAGCAGCCCCTTAAGCGGTTCCTACGAGCAGTACTTC.

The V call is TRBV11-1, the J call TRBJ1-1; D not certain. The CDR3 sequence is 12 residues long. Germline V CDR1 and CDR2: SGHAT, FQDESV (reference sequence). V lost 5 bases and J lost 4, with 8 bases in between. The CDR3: CASSKGGTEAFF. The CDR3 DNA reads TGTGCCAGCAGCAAAGGAGGCACTGAAGCTTTCTTT. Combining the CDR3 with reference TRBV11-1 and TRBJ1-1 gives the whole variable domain EAEVAQSPRYKITEKSQAVAFWCDPISGHATLYWYRQILGQGPELLVQFQDESVVDDSQLPKDRFSAERLKGVDSTLKIQPAELGDSAMYLCASSKGGTEAFFGQGTRLTVV.

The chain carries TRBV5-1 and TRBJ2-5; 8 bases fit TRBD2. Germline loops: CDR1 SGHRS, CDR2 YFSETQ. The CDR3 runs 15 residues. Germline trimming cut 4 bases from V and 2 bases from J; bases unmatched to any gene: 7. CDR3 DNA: TGCGCCAGCAGCCCCCAACTAGCGGTACAAGAGACCCAGTACTTC. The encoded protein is CASSPQLAVQETQYF.

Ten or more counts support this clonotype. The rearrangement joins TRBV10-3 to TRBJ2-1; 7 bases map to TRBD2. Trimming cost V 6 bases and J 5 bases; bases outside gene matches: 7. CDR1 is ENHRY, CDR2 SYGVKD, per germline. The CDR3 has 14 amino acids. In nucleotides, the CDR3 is TGTGCCATCAGGTCTAGCGGACCCAACAATGAGCAGTTCTTC. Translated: CAIRSSGPNNEQFF.

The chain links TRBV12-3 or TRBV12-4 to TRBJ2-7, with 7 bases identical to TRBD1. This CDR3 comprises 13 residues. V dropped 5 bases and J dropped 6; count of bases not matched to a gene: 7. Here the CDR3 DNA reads TGTGCCAGCAGTACAGGGGTATCGACCGAGCAGTACTTC. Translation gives CASSTGVSTEQYF.

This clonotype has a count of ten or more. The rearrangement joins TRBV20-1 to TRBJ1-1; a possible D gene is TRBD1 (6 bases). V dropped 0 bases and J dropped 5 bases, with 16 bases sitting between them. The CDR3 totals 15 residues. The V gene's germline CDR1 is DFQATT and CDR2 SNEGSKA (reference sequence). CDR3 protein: CSARDHEGGWTEAFF. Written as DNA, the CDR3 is TGCAGTGCTAGAGACCACGAGGGGGGTTGGACTGAAGCTTTCTTT.

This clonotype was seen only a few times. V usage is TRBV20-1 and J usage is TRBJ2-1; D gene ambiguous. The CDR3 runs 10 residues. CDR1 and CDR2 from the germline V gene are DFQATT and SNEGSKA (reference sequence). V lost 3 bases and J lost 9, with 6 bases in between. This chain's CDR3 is CSASLPEQFF. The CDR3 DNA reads TGCAGTGCTAGTCTGCCTGAGCAGTTCTTC.

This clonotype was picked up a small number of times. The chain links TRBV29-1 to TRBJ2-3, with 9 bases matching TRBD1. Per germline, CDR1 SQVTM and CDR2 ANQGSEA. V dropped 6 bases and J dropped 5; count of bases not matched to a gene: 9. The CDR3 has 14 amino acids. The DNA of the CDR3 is TGCAGCGTGATTCCGGGACAGGGTGAAGATACGCAGTATTTT. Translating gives CSVIPGQGEDTQYF.

DNA of the CDR3: TGTGCCAGCAGTTATTCCGGGACAGATTATGGCTACACCTTC. It translates to CASSYSGTDYGYTF. The chain has TRBV6-2 or TRBV6-3 and TRBJ1-2, with TRBD1 matching over 7 bases. Per the germline V gene, CDR1 is MNHEY and CDR2 is SVGEGT. V trimming: 3 bases; J trimming: 5 bases; junction bases outside the gene matches: 6. The CDR3 is 14 amino acids.

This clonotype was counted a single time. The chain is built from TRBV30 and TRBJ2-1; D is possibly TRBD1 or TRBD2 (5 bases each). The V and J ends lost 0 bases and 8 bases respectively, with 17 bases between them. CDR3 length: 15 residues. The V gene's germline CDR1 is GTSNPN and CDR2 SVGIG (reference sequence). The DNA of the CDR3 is TGTGCCTGGAGTGTACTAGGGACCTTAGGTGATGAGCAGTTCTTC. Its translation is CAWSVLGTLGDEQFF.

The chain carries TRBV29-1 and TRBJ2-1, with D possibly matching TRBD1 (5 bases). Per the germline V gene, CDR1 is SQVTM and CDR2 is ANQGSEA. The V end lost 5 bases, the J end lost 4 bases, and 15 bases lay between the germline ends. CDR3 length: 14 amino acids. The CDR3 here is CSVPQVNSYNEQFF. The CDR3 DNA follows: TGCAGCGTTCCACAGGTTAACTCTTACAATGAGCAGTTCTTC.

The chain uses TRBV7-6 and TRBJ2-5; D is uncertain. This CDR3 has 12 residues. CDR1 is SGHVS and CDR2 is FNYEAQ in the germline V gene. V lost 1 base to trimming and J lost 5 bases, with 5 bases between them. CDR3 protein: CASSLVFETQYF. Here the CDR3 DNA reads TGTGCCAGCAGCTTAGTGTTTGAGACCCAGTACTTC.

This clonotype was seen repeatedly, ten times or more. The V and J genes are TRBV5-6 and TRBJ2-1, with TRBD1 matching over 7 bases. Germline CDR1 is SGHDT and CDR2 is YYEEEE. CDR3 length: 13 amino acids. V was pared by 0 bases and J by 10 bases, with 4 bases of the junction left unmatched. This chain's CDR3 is CASSLDRGPEQFF. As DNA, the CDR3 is TGTGCCAGCAGCTTGGACAGGGGACCCGAGCAGTTCTTC.

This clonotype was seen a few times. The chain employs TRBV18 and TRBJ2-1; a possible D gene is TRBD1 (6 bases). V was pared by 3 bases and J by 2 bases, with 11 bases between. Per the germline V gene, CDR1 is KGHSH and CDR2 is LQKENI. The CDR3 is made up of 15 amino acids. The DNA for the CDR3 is TGTGCCAGCTCACCGGGGGCCAACCCCTACAATGAGCAGTTCTTC. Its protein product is CASSPGANPYNEQFF.

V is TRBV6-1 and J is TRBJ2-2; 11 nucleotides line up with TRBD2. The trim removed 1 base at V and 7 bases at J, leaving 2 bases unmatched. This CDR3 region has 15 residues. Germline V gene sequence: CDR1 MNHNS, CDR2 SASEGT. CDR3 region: CASSEETSGIGELFF. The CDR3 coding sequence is TGTGCCAGCAGTGAAGAGACTAGCGGGATCGGGGAGCTGTTTTTT.

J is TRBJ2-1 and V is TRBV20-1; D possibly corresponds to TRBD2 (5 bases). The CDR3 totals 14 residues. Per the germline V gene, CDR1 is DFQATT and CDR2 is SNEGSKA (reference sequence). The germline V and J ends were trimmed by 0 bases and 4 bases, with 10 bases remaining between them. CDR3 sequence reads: CSARDMRAYNEQFF. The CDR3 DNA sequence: TGCAGTGCTAGAGATATGCGGGCGTACAATGAGCAGTTCTTC.